This T cell receptor (beta chain) came from a study of T-cell memory formation after mild COVID-19 (dated by TCRdb to the early 2020s). Notes on the research overall: Most TCR sequence clusters were specific to one of the two donors. The cohort comprised two young, previously healthy adult volunteers, one female and one male. T-cell clones expanding and contracting after mild COVID-19 in a couple of donors were tracked by longitudinal TCRalpha and TCRbeta repertoire sequencing.

Ficoll-Paque density gradient centrifugation was the method used to isolate PBMCs. Sequencing relied on an Illumina NovaSeq 6000. TCRalpha and TCRbeta cDNA libraries were constructed by 5'RACE with constant-segment primers, with sample barcodes and unique molecular identifiers being introduced. Trizol reagent was used to extract RNA from every sample. Amplification of the libraries took two PCR steps, and the second step added a second sample barcode plus Illumina TruSeq adapters. The libraries were sequenced on an Illumina NovaSeq using 2 x 150 bp paired-end reads. Concerning the study's data processing: Reads were demultiplexed and collapsed into UMI-guided consensus sequences with migec v1.2.7. Using mixcr v2.1.11, the UMI consensuses were aligned to TRA and TRB V and J templates and assembled into clonotypes. Clonotypes were classified as expanded or contracted when called significant by both edgeR and NoisET, with noise models trained on biological replicates. edgeR calls used a false discovery rate-adjusted p below 0.01 and a log2 fold-change threshold of 1. As an exploratory analysis of dynamics, max-normalized trajectories of the 1000 most abundant clonotypes were examined by PCA with hierarchical clustering. Each responding clone was given a CD4 or CD8 phenotype based on the CD4+ and CD8+ repertoires, which had been sequenced separately. TCRdb trimmed the raw reads at Q25, called clones with MiXCR and kept productive beta chains. CDR3 protein duplicates are merged, each entry listing the most common genes and DNA. The V and J calls shown here were made by TCRdb, not taken from the authors' results. The sample table shows fewer than 550,000 distinct CDR3 sequences, and over 15% are seen once. Of the sample, roughly 8% is held by the ten largest clones.

Comments on this clonotype: What antigen it recognizes has not been identified. Base qualities were left out, and no much larger clone turns up one base away.

On the study overall, not on this receptor specifically: Some responding clones were detected in pre-infection memory, which suggested that pre-existing cross-reactive memory T cells had joined the SARS-CoV-2 response. The second-wave clones that peaked on day 37 were not confirmed to be SARS-CoV-2 specific. From day 15 to 85, contracting clones showed balanced CD4/CD8 phenotypes, whereas a second wave of clones that expanded from day 15 to 37 leaned towards CD4+. Only a couple of mild cases were covered in the study, and larger cohorts including severe cases with pre-infection samples were considered necessary. Contracting CD4+ clones were located mainly in the CM and EM memory subsets, whereas CD8+ clones were found to be enriched in EMRA.

This clonotype was sampled from an adult woman who had mild COVID-19 (a few samples of this study predate the infection). The sample titles of this study are shuffled in the database, so cell type and time point are left out; the donor was told from shared clones. Sample: PBMCs or a T cell subset sorted from them (not recorded which).

The CDR3 here reads CASSLMRAADTQYF. Read as DNA, the sequence is TGTGCCAGCAGCTTAATGCGGGCCGCGGATACGCAGTATTTT. The chain is assembled from TRBV7-3 and TRBJ2-3, with TRBD2 perhaps the D gene, on 5 matching bases. Per the germline V gene, SGHTA is the CDR1 and FQGTGA is the CDR2. CDR3 length: 14 amino acids, cysteine to phenylalanine. Solely the CDR3 DNA is kept, with 42 bases framed from the first base. V loses 1 base of germline sequence and J loses 6 bases, and the interval between the two ends is 11 bases.